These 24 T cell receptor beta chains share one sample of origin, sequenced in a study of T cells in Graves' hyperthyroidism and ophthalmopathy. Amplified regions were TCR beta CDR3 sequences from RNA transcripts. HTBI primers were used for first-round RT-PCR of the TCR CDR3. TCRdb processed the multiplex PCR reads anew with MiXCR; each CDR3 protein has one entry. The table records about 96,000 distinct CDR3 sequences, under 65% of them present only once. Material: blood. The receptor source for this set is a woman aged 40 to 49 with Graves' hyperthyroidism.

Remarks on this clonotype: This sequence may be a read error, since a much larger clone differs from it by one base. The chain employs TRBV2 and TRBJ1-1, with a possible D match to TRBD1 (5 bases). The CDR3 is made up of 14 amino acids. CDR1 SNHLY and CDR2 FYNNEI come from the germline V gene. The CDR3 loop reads CASSLSREGTEALF. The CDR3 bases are TGTGCCAGCAGTTTGAGCAGGGAGGGGACTGAAGCTTTGTTT.

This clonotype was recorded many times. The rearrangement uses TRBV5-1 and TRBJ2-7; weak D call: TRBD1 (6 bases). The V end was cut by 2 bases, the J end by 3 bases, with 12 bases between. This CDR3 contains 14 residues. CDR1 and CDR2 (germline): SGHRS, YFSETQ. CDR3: CASSLQGSFYEQYF. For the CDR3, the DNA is TGCGCCAGCAGCTTACAGGGATCTTTCTACGAGCAGTACTTC.

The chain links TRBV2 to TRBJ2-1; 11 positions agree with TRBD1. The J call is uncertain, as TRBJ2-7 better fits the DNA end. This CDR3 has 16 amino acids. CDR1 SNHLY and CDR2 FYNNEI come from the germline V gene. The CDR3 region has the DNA TGTGCCAGCAGTGATGGGTTGGGACAGGGGGTCGGCGAGCAGTACTTC. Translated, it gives CASSDGLGQGVGEQYF.

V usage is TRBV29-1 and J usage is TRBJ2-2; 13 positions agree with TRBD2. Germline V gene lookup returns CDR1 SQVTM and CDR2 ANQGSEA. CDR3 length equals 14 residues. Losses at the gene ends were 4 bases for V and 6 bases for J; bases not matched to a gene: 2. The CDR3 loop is CSVVTSGRAGELFF. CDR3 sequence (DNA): TGCAGCGTTGTAACTAGCGGGAGGGCCGGGGAGCTGTTTTTT.

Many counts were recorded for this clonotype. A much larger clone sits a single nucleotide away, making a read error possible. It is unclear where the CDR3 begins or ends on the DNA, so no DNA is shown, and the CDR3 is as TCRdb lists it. Here the CDR3 reads CASSFGSGAGETQHF. V is TRBV7-2 and J is TRBJ2-5; the table's D call TRBD2 went unverified against the DNA. Both ends counted, the CDR3 spans 15 residues. Germline-derived CDR1 and CDR2 are SGHTA and FQGNSA.

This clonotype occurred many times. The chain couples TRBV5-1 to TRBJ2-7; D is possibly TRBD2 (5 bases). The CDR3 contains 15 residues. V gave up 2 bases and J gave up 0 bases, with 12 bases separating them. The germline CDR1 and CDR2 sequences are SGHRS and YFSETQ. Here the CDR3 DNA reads TGCGCCAGCAGCTTCCCCGGGATGAGCTCCTACGAGCAGTACTTC. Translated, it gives CASSFPGMSSYEQYF.

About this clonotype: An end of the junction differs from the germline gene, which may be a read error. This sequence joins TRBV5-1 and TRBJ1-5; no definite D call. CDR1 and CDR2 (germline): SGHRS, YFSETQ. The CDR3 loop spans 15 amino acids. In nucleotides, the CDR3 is TGTGCCAGCAGCCCGGAGGAGGGCGCGGGACAGCCCCAGCATTTT. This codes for CASSPEEGAGQPQHF. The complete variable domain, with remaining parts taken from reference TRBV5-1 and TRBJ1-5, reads KAGVTQTPRYLIKTRGQQVTLSCSPISGHRSVSWYQQTPGQGLQFLFEYFSETQRNKGNFPGRFSGRQFSNSRSEMNVSTLELGDSALYLCASSPEEGAGQPQHFGDGTRLSIL.

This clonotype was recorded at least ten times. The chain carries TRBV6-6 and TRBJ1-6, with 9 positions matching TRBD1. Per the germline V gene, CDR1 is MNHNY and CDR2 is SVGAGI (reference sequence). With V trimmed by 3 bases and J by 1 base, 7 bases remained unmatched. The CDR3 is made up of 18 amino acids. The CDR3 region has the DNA TGTGCCAGCAGTTATAGCGGACAGGGGACGTCCTATAATTCACCCCTCCACTTT. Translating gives CASSYSGQGTSYNSPLHF.

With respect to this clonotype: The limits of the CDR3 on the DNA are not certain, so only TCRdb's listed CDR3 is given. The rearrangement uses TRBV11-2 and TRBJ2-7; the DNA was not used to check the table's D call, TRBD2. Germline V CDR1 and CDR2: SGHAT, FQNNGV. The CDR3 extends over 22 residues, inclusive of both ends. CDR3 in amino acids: CASSFYICSAVSREGRSYEQYF.

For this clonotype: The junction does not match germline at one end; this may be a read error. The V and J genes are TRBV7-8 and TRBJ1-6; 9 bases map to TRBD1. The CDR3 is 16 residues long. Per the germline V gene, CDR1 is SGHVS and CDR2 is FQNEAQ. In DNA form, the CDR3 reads TGTGCCTGCAGCTCCGGACAGGGGTTCTACAATTCACCCCTCCATTTT. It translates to CACSSGQGFYNSPLHF.

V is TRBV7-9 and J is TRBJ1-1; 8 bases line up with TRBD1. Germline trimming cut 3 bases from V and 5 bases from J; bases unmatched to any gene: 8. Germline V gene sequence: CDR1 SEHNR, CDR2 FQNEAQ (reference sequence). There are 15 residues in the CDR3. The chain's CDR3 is CASSFKDRAKTEAFF. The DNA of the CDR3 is TGTGCCAGCAGCTTTAAGGACAGGGCGAAGACTGAAGCTTTCTTT.

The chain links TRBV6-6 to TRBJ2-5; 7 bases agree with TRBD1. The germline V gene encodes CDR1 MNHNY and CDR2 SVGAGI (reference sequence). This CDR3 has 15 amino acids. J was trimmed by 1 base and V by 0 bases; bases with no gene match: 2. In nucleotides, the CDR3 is TGTGCCAGCAGTTACTCAGGGGGCACCCAAGAGACCCAGTACTTC. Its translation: CASSYSGGTQETQYF.

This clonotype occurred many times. The CDR3 region has the DNA TGTGCCATCAGTGGCTTGCGAGGGGCGCAGGGTTTTGGCTACACCTTC. Its translation: CAISGLRGAQGFGYTF. The V call is TRBV10-3, the J call TRBJ1-2; TRBD1 might be the D (5 bases). Trimming took off 4 bases at V and 7 bases at J, with 22 bases between the two ends. In germline, CDR1 is ENHRY, CDR2 SYGVKD. CDR3 length: 16 residues.

CDR3 region: CASSSGGTSVETQYF. CDR3 sequence (DNA): TGTGCCAGCAGCTCAGGAGGGACTAGCGTGGAGACCCAGTACTTC. This rearrangement joins TRBV7-3 to TRBJ2-5; TRBD2 agrees at 10 bases. Unmatched junction bases numbered 7, after V lost 4 bases and J lost 5 bases. CDR1 SGHTA and CDR2 FQGTGA come from the germline V gene. The CDR3 length is 15 residues.

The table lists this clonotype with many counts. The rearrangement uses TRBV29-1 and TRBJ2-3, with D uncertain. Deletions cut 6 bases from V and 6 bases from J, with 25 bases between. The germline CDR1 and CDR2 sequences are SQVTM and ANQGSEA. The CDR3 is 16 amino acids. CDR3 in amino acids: CSVAGSQDERWDTQYF. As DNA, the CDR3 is TGCAGCGTAGCCGGAAGCCAGGACGAAAGGTGGGATACGCAGTATTTT.

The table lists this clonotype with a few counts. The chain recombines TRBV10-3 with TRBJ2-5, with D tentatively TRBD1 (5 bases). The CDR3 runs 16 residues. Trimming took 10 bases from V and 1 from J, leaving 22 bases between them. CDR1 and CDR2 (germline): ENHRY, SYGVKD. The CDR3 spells CATRIGVDVGQETQYF. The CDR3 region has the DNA TGTGCCACAAGGATAGGGGTTGACGTTGGCCAAGAGACCCAGTACTTC.

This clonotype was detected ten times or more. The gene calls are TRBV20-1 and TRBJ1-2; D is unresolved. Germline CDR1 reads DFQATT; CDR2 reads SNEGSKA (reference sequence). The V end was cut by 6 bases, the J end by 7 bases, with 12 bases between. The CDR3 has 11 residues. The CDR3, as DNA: TGCAGTGCAGACCCGGGGTTTGGCTACACCTTC. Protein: CSADPGFGYTF.

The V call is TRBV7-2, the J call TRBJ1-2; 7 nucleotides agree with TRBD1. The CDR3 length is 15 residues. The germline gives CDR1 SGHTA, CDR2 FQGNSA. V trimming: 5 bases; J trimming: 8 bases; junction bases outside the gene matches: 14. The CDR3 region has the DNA TGTGCCAGCAGCGCGACAGGGATGGGTGTGCAGGGCTACACCTTC. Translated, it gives CASSATGMGVQGYTF. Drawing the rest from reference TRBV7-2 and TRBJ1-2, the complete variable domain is GAGVSQSPSNKVTEKGKDVELRCDPISGHTALYWYRQSLGQGLEFLIYFQGNSAPDKSGLPSDRFSAERTGGSVSTLTIQRTQQEDSAVYLCASSATGMGVQGYTFGSGTRLTVV.

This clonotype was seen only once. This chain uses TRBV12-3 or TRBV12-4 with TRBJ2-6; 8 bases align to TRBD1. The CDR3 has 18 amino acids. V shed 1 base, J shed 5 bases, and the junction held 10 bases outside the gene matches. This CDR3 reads CASSLGQGASVRANVLTF. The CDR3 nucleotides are TGTGCCAGCAGTTTAGGTCAGGGGGCTAGCGTACGGGCCAACGTCCTGACTTTC.

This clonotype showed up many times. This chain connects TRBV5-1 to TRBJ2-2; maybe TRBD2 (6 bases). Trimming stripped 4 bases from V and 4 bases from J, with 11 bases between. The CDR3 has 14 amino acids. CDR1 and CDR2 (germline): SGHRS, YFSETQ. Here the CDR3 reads CASSATRGTGELFF. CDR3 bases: TGCGCCAGCAGCGCGACTAGAGGCACCGGGGAGCTGTTTTTT.

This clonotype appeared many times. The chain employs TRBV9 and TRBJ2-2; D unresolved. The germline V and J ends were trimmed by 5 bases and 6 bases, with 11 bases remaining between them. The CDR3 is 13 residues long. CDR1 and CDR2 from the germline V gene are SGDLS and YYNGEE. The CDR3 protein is CASSRRSAGELFF. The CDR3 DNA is TGTGCCAGCAGTCGCCGATCAGCCGGGGAGCTGTTTTTT. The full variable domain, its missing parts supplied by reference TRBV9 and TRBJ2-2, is DSGVTQTPKHLITATGQRVTLRCSPRSGDLSVYWYQQSLDQGLQFLIQYYNGEERAKGNILERFSAQQFPDLHSELNLSSLELGDSALYFCASSRRSAGELFFGEGSRLTVL.

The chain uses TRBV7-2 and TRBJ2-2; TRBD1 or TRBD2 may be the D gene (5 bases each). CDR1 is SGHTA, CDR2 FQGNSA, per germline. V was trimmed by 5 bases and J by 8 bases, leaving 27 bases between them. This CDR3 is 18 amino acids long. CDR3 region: CASSDPGRFLSRAGELFF. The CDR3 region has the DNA TGTGCCAGCAGCGACCCGGGACGGTTTCTTTCGCGGGCTGGGGAGCTGTTTTTT.

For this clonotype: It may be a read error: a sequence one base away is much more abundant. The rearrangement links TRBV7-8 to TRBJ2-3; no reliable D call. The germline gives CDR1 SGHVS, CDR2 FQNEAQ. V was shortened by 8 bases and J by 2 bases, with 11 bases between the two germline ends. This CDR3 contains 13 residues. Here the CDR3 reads CASLQPFTDTQYF. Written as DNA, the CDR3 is TGTGCCAGCTTACAACCTTTCACAGATACGCAGTATTTT. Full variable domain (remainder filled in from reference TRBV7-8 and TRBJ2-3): GAGVSQSPRYKVAKRGQDVALRCDPISGHVSLFWYQQALGQGPEFLTYFQNEAQLDKSGLPSDRFFAERPEGSVSTLKIQRTQQEDSAVYLCASLQPFTDTQYFGPGTRLTVL.

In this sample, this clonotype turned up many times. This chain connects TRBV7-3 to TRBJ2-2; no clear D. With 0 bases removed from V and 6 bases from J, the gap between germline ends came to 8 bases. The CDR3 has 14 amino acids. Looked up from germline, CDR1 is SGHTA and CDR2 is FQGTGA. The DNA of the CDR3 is TGTGCCAGCAGCTTAACGTCTGGGGCCGGGGAGCTGTTTTTT. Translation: CASSLTSGAGELFF.